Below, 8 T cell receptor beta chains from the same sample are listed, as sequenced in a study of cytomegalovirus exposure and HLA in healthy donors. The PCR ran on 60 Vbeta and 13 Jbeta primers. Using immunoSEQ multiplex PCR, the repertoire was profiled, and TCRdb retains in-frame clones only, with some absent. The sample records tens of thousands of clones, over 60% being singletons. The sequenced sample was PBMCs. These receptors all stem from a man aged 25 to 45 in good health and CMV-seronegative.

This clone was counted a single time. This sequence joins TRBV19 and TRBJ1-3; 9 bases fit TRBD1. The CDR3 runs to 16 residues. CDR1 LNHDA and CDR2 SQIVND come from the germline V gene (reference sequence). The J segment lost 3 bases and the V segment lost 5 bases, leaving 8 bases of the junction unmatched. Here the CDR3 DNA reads TGTGCCAGTAGTTCGGGACAGGGACGTTTTGGAAACACCATATATTTT. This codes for CASSSGQGRFGNTIYF.

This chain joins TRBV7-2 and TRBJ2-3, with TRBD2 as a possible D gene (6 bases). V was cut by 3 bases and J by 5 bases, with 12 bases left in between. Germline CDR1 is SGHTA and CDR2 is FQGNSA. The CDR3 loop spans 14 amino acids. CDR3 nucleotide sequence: TGTGCCAGCAGCTTGGCGGGGAAGAGAGATACGCAGTATTTT. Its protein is CASSLAGKRDTQYF.

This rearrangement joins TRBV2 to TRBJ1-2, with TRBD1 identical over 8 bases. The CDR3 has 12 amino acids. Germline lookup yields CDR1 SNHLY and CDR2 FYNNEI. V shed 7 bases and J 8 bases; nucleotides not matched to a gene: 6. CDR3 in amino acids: CASIGTGGGYTF. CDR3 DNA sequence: TGTGCCAGCATTGGGACAGGTGGAGGCTACACCTTC.

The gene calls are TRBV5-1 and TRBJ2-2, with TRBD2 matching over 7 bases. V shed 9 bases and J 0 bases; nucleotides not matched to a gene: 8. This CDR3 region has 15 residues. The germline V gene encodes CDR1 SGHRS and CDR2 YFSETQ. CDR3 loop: CATQREGSNTGELFF. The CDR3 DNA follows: TGCGCCACCCAAAGGGAGGGATCGAACACCGGGGAGCTGTTTTTT.

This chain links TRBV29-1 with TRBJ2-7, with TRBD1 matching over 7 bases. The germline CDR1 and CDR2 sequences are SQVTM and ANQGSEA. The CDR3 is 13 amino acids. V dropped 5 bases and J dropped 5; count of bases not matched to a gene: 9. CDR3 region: CSVNRQGWNEQYF. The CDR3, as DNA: TGCAGCGTTAACCGACAGGGCTGGAACGAGCAGTACTTC.

CDR3 bases: TGTGCCAGCAGCGTAGCTCTAGCGGGAGCGACCCAAGAGACCCAGTACTTC. Amino acids: CASSVALAGATQETQYF. The genes are TRBV9 and TRBJ2-5; 10 positions match TRBD2. Germline-derived CDR1 and CDR2 are SGDLS and YYNGEE. CDR3 length equals 17 residues. The trim removed 0 bases at V and 1 base at J, leaving 6 bases unmatched.

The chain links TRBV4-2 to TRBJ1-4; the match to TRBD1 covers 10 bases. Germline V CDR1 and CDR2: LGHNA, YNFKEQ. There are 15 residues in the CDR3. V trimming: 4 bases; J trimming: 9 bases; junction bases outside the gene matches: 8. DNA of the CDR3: TGTGCCAGCAGCCTTGACGGGACAGGGGAACAAAAACTGTTTTTT. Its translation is CASSLDGTGEQKLFF.

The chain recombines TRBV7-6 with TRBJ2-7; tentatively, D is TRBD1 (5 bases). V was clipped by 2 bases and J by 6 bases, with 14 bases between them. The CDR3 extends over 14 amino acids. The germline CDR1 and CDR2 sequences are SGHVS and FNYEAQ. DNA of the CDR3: TGTGCCAGCAGCTTACGACAGAGCGAAGGCGAGCAGTACTTC. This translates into CASSLRQSEGEQYF.